Listed here are 26 T cell receptor beta chains from one sample, sequenced in a study of identical twins. TCRdb used MiXCR to reprocess the 5' RACE reads, holding one entry per CDR3 protein. The table lists some 690,000 distinct CDR3 sequences, 21% of them singletons. In addition, the sample was reused for a study of T cells expressing NK-cell markers.

Sample: PBMCs. The receptors come from a woman aged 18-29 years in good health.

This clonotype turned up a few times. The gene calls are TRBV6-1 and TRBJ1-6, with 7 nucleotides matching TRBD1. This CDR3 spans 13 amino acids. Germline CDR1 and CDR2: MNHNS and SASEGT. Trimming at V came to 5 bases and at J to 13 bases, leaving 8 bases not matched to a gene. The CDR3 protein is CASSRDRIQPLHF. As DNA, the CDR3 is TGTGCCAGCAGTCGGGACAGAATTCAGCCCCTCCACTTT.

V is TRBV3-1 and J is TRBJ2-1; D may match TRBD1 or TRBD2 (5 bases each). Germline V gives CDR1 LGHDT, CDR2 YNNKEL (reference sequence). The V end was cut by 2 bases, the J end by 7 bases, with 15 bases between. The length of the CDR3 is 15 residues. The chain's CDR3 is CASSQTWDPLNEQFF. The CDR3 nucleotides are TGTGCCAGCAGCCAAACCTGGGACCCTCTGAATGAGCAGTTCTTC.

This clonotype was observed a few times. This sequence joins TRBV20-1 and TRBJ2-5, with 7 bases aligning to TRBD2. Trimming cost V 6 bases and J 2 bases; bases outside gene matches: 12. Per germline, CDR1 DFQATT and CDR2 SNEGSKA (reference sequence). The CDR3 sequence is 15 residues long. CDR3 sequence (DNA): TGCAGTGCCAGTAGAGGACTAGACTTACAAGAGACCCAGTACTTC. Translating gives CSASRGLDLQETQYF.

In DNA, the CDR3 is TGTGCCATCAGTGAGATCGGGGCCGCAGGGGATGGCTACACCTTC. This sequence encodes CAISEIGAAGDGYTF. V and J are TRBV10-3 and TRBJ1-2; a possible D gene is TRBD1 (6 bases). Trimming took 2 bases from V and 6 from J, leaving 16 bases between them. CDR3 size: 15 residues. The V gene's germline CDR1 is ENHRY and CDR2 SYGVKD.

Ten or more counts support this clonotype. CDR3 sequence (DNA): TGTGCCAGCAGCTTGCTGCGTAACACTGAAGCTTTCTTT. Translation gives CASSLLRNTEAFF. The chain employs TRBV5-6 and TRBJ1-1; D remains unclear. Per the germline V gene, CDR1 is SGHDT and CDR2 is YYEEEE. This CDR3 contains 13 residues. The germline V and J ends were trimmed by 1 base and 2 bases, with 6 bases remaining between them.

In its sample, this clonotype was seen a few times. The CDR3 DNA reads TGTGCCAGCAGTGGGGAGCTGACCCAGTACTTC. The encoded protein is CASSGELTQYF. This chain links TRBV12-3 or TRBV12-4 with TRBJ2-5, with D possibly being TRBD2 (5 bases). Deletions cut 5 bases from V and 7 bases from J, with 8 bases between. This CDR3 is 11 amino acids long.

The genes are TRBV20-1 and TRBJ2-5, with 7 bases lining up with TRBD2. CDR3 size: 13 residues. The V and J ends lost 5 bases and 5 bases, in that order; junction bases with no gene match: 8. The V gene's germline CDR1 is DFQATT and CDR2 SNEGSKA (reference sequence). The CDR3 nucleotides are TGCAGTGCTGGACCGGGAGGTAGCGAGACCCAGTACTTC. This sequence encodes CSAGPGGSETQYF.

This clonotype was counted many times. The V call is TRBV7-2, the J call TRBJ2-2, with D perhaps TRBD1 (5 bases). V was clipped by 6 bases and J by 2 bases, with 19 bases between them. The CDR3 has 17 amino acids. Germline CDR1 and CDR2: SGHTA and FQGNSA. CDR3 DNA sequence: TGTGCCAGCAGGCTTATTAGACAGATAGTAAACACCGGGGAGCTGTTTTTT. Its translation is CASRLIRQIVNTGELFF.

This clonotype appeared a few times. The chain carries TRBV5-1 and TRBJ2-7; 10 bases line up with TRBD1. Trimming cost V 3 bases and J 2 bases; bases outside gene matches: 5. The CDR3 contains 15 residues. CDR1 and CDR2 from the germline V gene are SGHRS and YFSETQ. The CDR3 spells CASSYRTGGTYEQYF. CDR3 DNA sequence: TGCGCCAGCAGCTATCGGACAGGGGGAACCTACGAGCAGTACTTC.

A single count supports this clonotype. The rearrangement joins TRBV21-1 to TRBJ1-2. TRBV21-1 is listed as a pseudogene. The CDR3 covers 12 residues. CDR3 protein: CASSKRGGGYTF. CDR3 sequence (DNA): TGTGCCAGCAGCAAACGAGGTGGCGGCTACACCTTC.

This chain links TRBV9 with TRBJ1-5; TRBD1 matches 8 bases. The junction had 1 base not matched to a gene; V was cut back by 0 bases and J by 2 bases. Germline V gene data show CDR1 as SGDLS and CDR2 as YYNGEE. This CDR3 has 15 residues. The CDR3 DNA reads TGTGCCAGCAGCGTAGGGGGACAGGGCAATCAGCCCCAGCATTTT. This sequence encodes CASSVGGQGNQPQHF.

This clonotype was observed a handful of times. The V call is TRBV2, the J call TRBJ2-1, with D possibly being TRBD1 (6 bases). The ends were cut back, 7 bases at V and 7 bases at J, with 14 bases in the middle. The CDR3 runs 13 residues. Per the germline V gene, CDR1 is SNHLY and CDR2 is FYNNEI. Here the CDR3 reads CASTGTILNEQFF. The CDR3 region has the DNA TGTGCCAGCACGGGGACAATTCTGAATGAGCAGTTCTTC.

This clonotype came up a few times. The chain uses TRBV20-1 and TRBJ2-7; 7 positions match TRBD2. The junction had 13 bases not matched to a gene; V was cut back by 3 bases and J by 2 bases. This CDR3 has 16 amino acids. CDR1 DFQATT and CDR2 SNEGSKA come from the germline V gene (reference sequence). The CDR3 sequence: CSARALAAVNPYEQYF. The DNA for the CDR3 is TGCAGTGCTAGGGCCCTAGCGGCCGTAAACCCCTACGAGCAGTACTTC.

The J gene is TRBJ2-2, the V gene TRBV11-3; D tentatively reads TRBD1 or TRBD2 (5 bases each). Trimming left V 1 base short and J 0 bases short, with 12 bases between. The CDR3 consists of 17 residues. Per germline, CDR1 SGHNT and CDR2 YENEEA. The chain's CDR3 is CASSLAGTGPNTGELFF. In nucleotides, the CDR3 is TGTGCCAGCAGCTTAGCAGGGACGGGTCCGAACACCGGGGAGCTGTTTTTT.

At least ten counts were recorded for this clonotype. The V and J genes are TRBV6-1 and TRBJ1-2, with a tentative D call TRBD1 (6 bases). The CDR3 has 14 residues. Trimming removed 5 bases at V and 2 bases at J, with 12 bases between. Germline V gene data show CDR1 as MNHNS and CDR2 as SASEGT. The CDR3 reads CASSKDSPNYGYTF. The CDR3 coding sequence is TGTGCCAGCAGTAAGGACAGTCCCAACTATGGCTACACCTTC.

This clonotype has only a few counts. This chain links TRBV20-1 with TRBJ1-2, with D maybe TRBD1 (6 bases). V shed 3 bases and J shed 1 base, with 15 bases lying between them. CDR1 is DFQATT and CDR2 is SNEGSKA in the germline V gene (reference sequence). The CDR3 covers 15 residues. CDR3 sequence reads: CSARVTGTHNYGYTF. The CDR3 DNA sequence: TGCAGTGCTAGGGTTACAGGGACCCATAACTATGGCTACACCTTC.

This clonotype turned up a few times. V gene TRBV2 combines with J gene TRBJ2-6, with D uncertain. Germline loops: CDR1 SNHLY, CDR2 FYNNEI. The germline V and J ends were trimmed by 3 bases and 2 bases, with 5 bases remaining between them. The CDR3 has 14 residues. The CDR3 coding sequence is TGTGCCAGCAGTGACGATGCTGGGGCCAACGTCCTGACTTTC. Translated: CASSDDAGANVLTF.

This clonotype showed up just a few times. The CDR3 spells CASSTTPGGEQYF. The CDR3 region has the DNA TGTGCCAGCAGTACCACGCCGGGAGGCGAGCAGTACTTC. The chain recombines TRBV6-1 with TRBJ2-7, with 7 bases aligning to TRBD2. V lost 5 bases and J lost 6; bases outside the gene matches: 7. Germline assignment: CDR1 MNHNS and CDR2 SASEGT. This CDR3 has 13 residues.

This clonotype was seen a handful of times. Written as DNA, the CDR3 is TGTGCCAGCAGTTTACCTACCAAAGACTGGATGGGTTCCTACGAGCAGTACTTC. Its protein is CASSLPTKDWMGSYEQYF. This rearrangement joins TRBV28 to TRBJ2-7; D is undetermined. V was pared by 2 bases and J by 1 base, with 21 bases between. Germline CDR1 is MDHEN and CDR2 is SYDVKM. This CDR3 region has 18 residues.

The J gene is TRBJ2-1, the V gene TRBV5-1; D may correspond to TRBD1 or TRBD2 (5 bases each). CDR1 and CDR2 (germline): SGHRS, YFSETQ. There are 14 residues in the CDR3. Trimming shortened V by 3 bases and J by 2 bases, and 9 bases separated the two germline ends. The CDR3 is CASSSGQAYNEQFF. The CDR3 bases are TGCGCCAGCAGCTCGGGGCAGGCCTACAATGAGCAGTTCTTC.

This clonotype was seen only a few times. This chain joins TRBV15 and TRBJ2-1; 7 bases match TRBD1. Germline assignment: CDR1 LNHNV and CDR2 YYDKDF (reference sequence). V was pared by 0 bases and J by 2 bases, with 1 base of the junction left unmatched. The CDR3 spans 15 residues. CDR3 region: CATSRDGTAYNEQFF. CDR3 in DNA: TGTGCCACCAGCAGAGACGGGACAGCCTACAATGAGCAGTTCTTC.

Comment on this clonotype: The junction does not match germline at one end; this may be a read error. The chain is built from TRBV20-1 and TRBJ1-2; 11 bases line up with TRBD1. This CDR3 has 11 amino acids. Germline V CDR1 and CDR2: DFQATT, SNEGSKA (reference sequence). CDR3 nucleotides: TGCTGTGCTGGGGGACAGGGGGTCCACACCTTC. Encoded protein: CCAGGQGVHTF.

This clonotype was seen a single time. The rearrangement uses TRBV7-9 and TRBJ1-1; D might be TRBD1 (6 bases). This CDR3 has 14 residues. V gave up 0 bases and J gave up 11 bases, with 16 bases separating them. Germline values: CDR1 SEHNR, CDR2 FQNEAQ (reference sequence). The CDR3: CASSLARGKFGAFF. In DNA form, the CDR3 reads TGTGCCAGCAGCTTAGCCAGGGGAAAGTTTGGCGCTTTCTTT.

This clonotype has ten or more counts. The CDR3 region is CASSLKGQGWGKLFF. As DNA, the CDR3 is TGTGCCAGCAGTTTGAAGGGGCAAGGTTGGGGAAAACTGTTTTTT. The chain employs TRBV12-3 or TRBV12-4 and TRBJ1-4, with D perhaps matching TRBD1 (5 bases). CDR3 length: 15 amino acids. V dropped 3 bases and J dropped 10 bases, with 18 bases sitting between them.

This chain connects TRBV29-1 to TRBJ1-1, with D possibly TRBD1 on 6 matching bases. CDR3 size: 12 residues. Germline assignment: CDR1 SQVTM and CDR2 ANQGSEA. V lost 6 bases and J 8 bases, leaving 16 bases between the germline ends. Written as DNA, the CDR3 is TGCAGCGTGAACAGGGTAGAGTACGAAGCTTTCTTT. It is translated as CSVNRVEYEAFF.

The chain combines TRBV7-7 with TRBJ2-5; 9 bases match TRBD2. V trimming: 5 bases; J trimming: 3 bases; junction bases outside the gene matches: 10. CDR3 length equals 16 residues. The germline V gene has CDR1 SSHAT and CDR2 FNYEAQ (reference sequence). DNA of the CDR3: TGTGCCAGCAGCCAATCCGGGAGCGGGAGGAAAGAGACCCAGTACTTC. It translates to CASSQSGSGRKETQYF.